The 22 T cell receptor beta chains reported below all come from one sample, sequenced in a study of cytomegalovirus exposure and HLA in healthy donors. The PCR contained 60 Vbeta and 13 Jbeta primers. TCRdb keeps only in-frame clones here, not all; method: immunoSEQ multiplex PCR. The sample lists 170,000 or so clones, about 77% seen once, with roughly 2.3% in the top ten. Sequenced input: PBMCs. These TCRs come from a man aged 55 to 70 in good health and CMV-seronegative.

V is TRBV29-1 and J is TRBJ1-4; a possible D gene is TRBD1 (5 bases). The CDR3 spans 13 residues. The V end was cut by 5 bases, the J end by 6 bases, with 13 bases between. Germline assignment: CDR1 SQVTM and CDR2 ANQGSEA. In nucleotides, the CDR3 is TGCAGCGTTCTGGCGGGGGTTCATGAAAAACTGTTTTTT. Translated: CSVLAGVHEKLFF.

This chain joins TRBV5-1 and TRBJ2-5; a possible D gene is TRBD1 (6 bases). The V end was cut by 7 bases, the J end by 2 bases, with 12 bases between. Germline lookup yields CDR1 SGHRS and CDR2 YFSETQ. The CDR3 contains 13 residues. DNA of the CDR3: TGCGCCAGCCGCAGGGGAGCTCAAGAGACCCAGTACTTC. This translates into CASRRGAQETQYF.

The chain links TRBV2 to TRBJ2-3; tentatively, D is TRBD2 (5 bases). Germline-derived CDR1 and CDR2 are SNHLY and FYNNEI. V was shortened by 3 bases and J by 2 bases, with 9 bases between the two germline ends. This CDR3 has 14 amino acids. The CDR3 nucleotides read TGTGCCAGCAGTGATAGAGACTACACAGATACGCAGTATTTT. It translates to CASSDRDYTDTQYF.

The gene calls are TRBV2 and TRBJ2-5; TRBD2 matches at 12 bases. CDR3 length equals 15 residues. V shed 6 bases and J 7 bases; nucleotides not matched to a gene: 9. Germline CDR1 is SNHLY and CDR2 is FYNNEI. The CDR3, as DNA: TGTGCCAGCAGAATGACTAGCGGGGGTTCATGGACCCAGTACTTC. Protein sequence: CASRMTSGGSWTQYF.

The chain employs TRBV5-6 and TRBJ1-5, with D perhaps TRBD1 (5 bases). This CDR3 spans 15 amino acids. Germline V gene sequence: CDR1 SGHDT, CDR2 YYEEEE. Trimming removed 1 base from V and 4 bases from J, with 12 bases in between. CDR3 residues: CASSLRQGINQPQHF. CDR3 sequence (DNA): TGTGCCAGCAGCTTGCGGCAGGGAATTAATCAGCCCCAGCATTTT. Combining the CDR3 with reference TRBV5-6 and TRBJ1-5 gives the whole variable domain DAGVTQSPTHLIKTRGQQVTLRCSPKSGHDTVSWYQQALGQGPQFIFQYYEEEERQRGNFPDRFSGHQFPNYSSELNVNALLLGDSALYLCASSLRQGINQPQHFGDGTRLSIL.

This chain connects TRBV5-1 to TRBJ2-1; weak D call: TRBD2 (6 bases). V shed 2 bases and J shed 2 bases, with 14 bases lying between them. Germline CDR1 and CDR2: SGHRS and YFSETQ. This CDR3 region has 16 residues. DNA for the CDR3: TGCGCCAGCAGCTTAGATGGGACTCCTCCCTACAATGAGCAGTTCTTC. Amino acids: CASSLDGTPPYNEQFF.

This chain links TRBV28 with TRBJ2-5; the match to TRBD1 covers 9 bases. Germline V gives CDR1 MDHEN, CDR2 SYDVKM. The CDR3 consists of 16 residues. Trimming at V came to 7 bases and at J to 5 bases, leaving 14 bases not matched to a gene. CDR3 sequence: CASKIRTGTGRETQYF. CDR3 in DNA: TGTGCCAGCAAAATAAGGACCGGGACAGGGAGGGAGACCCAGTACTTC.

The chain is built from TRBV25-1 and TRBJ1-1; tentatively, D is TRBD1 (5 bases). The CDR3 loop spans 15 amino acids. Trimming cost V 8 bases and J 4 bases, with 20 bases left between them. Germline assignment: CDR1 MGHDK and CDR2 SYGVNS. CDR3 loop: CASRPRGAAGTEAFF. The CDR3 nucleotides are TGTGCCAGCCGCCCCCGCGGGGCGGCAGGCACTGAAGCTTTCTTT.

The chain uses TRBV7-8 and TRBJ2-4, with D possibly being TRBD2 (5 bases). Trimming shortened V by 1 base and J by 3 bases, and 16 bases separated the two germline ends. The CDR3 is 17 residues long. Germline V CDR1 and CDR2: SGHVS, FQNEAQ. CDR3 DNA: TGTGCCAGCAGCTTAGAGACGGGGATATGGGACAAAAACATTCAGTACTTC. It specifies CASSLETGIWDKNIQYF.

V gene TRBV21-1 combines with J gene TRBJ1-2. TRBV21-1 is tagged as a pseudogene. The CDR3 is 12 amino acids. Written as DNA, the CDR3 is TGTGCCAGCATCCCCCGGGGGGGCGGCTACACCTTC. This encodes CASIPRGGGYTF.

This clone occurred a few times. The chain combines TRBV11-2 with TRBJ2-2; possible D gene TRBD2, 6 bases. V was shortened by 1 base and J by 1 base, with 13 bases between the two germline ends. Germline V lookup: CDR1 SGHAT, CDR2 FQNNGV. This CDR3 is built from 17 residues. CDR3 coding DNA: TGTGCCAGCAGCTTAGGGGACTCAGCACGGAACACCGGGGAGCTGTTTTTT. Translated, it gives CASSLGDSARNTGELFF.

The chain recombines TRBV6-1 with TRBJ1-1; D remains unclear. Germline values: CDR1 MNHNS, CDR2 SASEGT. Trimming left V 1 base short and J 4 bases short, with 13 bases between. This CDR3 has 15 amino acids. CDR3 sequence reads: CASSEELLRATEAFF. The CDR3 nucleotides read TGTGCCAGCAGTGAAGAGTTATTGCGTGCCACTGAAGCTTTCTTT.

This chain joins TRBV5-5 and TRBJ2-7, with D perhaps TRBD2 (6 bases). V was shortened by 3 bases and J by 3 bases, with 13 bases between the two germline ends. Germline V gene lookup returns CDR1 SGHKS and CDR2 YYEKEE (reference sequence). CDR3 size: 14 residues. The CDR3 is CASSWASAFYEQYF. The CDR3 DNA reads TGTGCCAGCAGCTGGGCTAGCGCGTTCTACGAGCAGTACTTC.

This clone was counted a single time. The chain couples TRBV6-1 to TRBJ1-1, with TRBD1 matching 8 bases. Unmatched junction bases numbered 5, after V lost 2 bases and J lost 9 bases. Germline V lookup: CDR1 MNHNS, CDR2 SASEGT. There are 13 residues in the CDR3. As DNA, the CDR3 is TGTGCCAGCAGTGAACAGGGGGCGCTTCAAGCTTTCTTT. Protein sequence: CASSEQGALQAFF.

The CDR3 loop reads CASSLGQGLSPLHF. In DNA, the CDR3 is TGTGCCAGCAGCTTGGGACAGGGATTGTCACCCCTCCACTTT. The chain joins TRBV5-6 to TRBJ1-6; 7 bases are a match to TRBD1. V lost 0 bases and J lost 10; bases outside the gene matches: 4. There are 14 residues in the CDR3. CDR1 is SGHDT and CDR2 is YYEEEE in the germline V gene.

The chain carries TRBV5-8 and TRBJ1-1; no clear D. Trimming shortened V by 0 bases and J by 5 bases, and 14 bases separated the two germline ends. This CDR3 has 15 residues. CDR1 is SGHTS, CDR2 YDEGEE, per germline. CDR3 DNA: TGTGCCAGCAGCTTGGTGGTGGGGAGCCAAACTGAAGCTTTCTTT. Protein sequence: CASSLVVGSQTEAFF. The full variable domain, with the rest looked up from reference TRBV5-8 and TRBJ1-1, is EAGVTQSPTHLIKTRGQQATLRCSPISGHTSVYWYQQALGLGLQFLLWYDEGEERNRGNFPPRFSGRQFPNYSSELNVNALELEDSALYLCASSLVVGSQTEAFFGQGTRLTVV.

The V and J genes are TRBV5-4 and TRBJ2-7; 9 bases are shared with TRBD2. This CDR3 is 16 amino acids long. Trimming cost V 4 bases and J 3 bases; bases outside gene matches: 11. Germline V gives CDR1 SGHNT, CDR2 YYREEE (reference sequence). The CDR3 region has the DNA TGTGCCAGCAGCCCCCCCCCGAGCGGGGGGATCTACGAGCAGTACTTC. Translated, it gives CASSPPPSGGIYEQYF.

This clone was found a few times. The chain joins TRBV19 to TRBJ1-5; a weak D match, TRBD1 (5 bases). V lost 5 bases to trimming and J lost 0 bases, with 8 bases between them. Germline loops: CDR1 LNHDA, CDR2 SQIVND (reference sequence). This CDR3 is built from 14 residues. The CDR3 sequence: CASSGGNSNQPQHF. The CDR3 DNA reads TGTGCCAGTAGTGGGGGGAATAGCAATCAGCCCCAGCATTTT.

This rearrangement joins TRBV7-2 to TRBJ2-3, with D uncertain. The CDR3 runs 13 residues. The germline gives CDR1 SGHTA, CDR2 FQGNSA. The V end lost 5 bases, the J end lost 6 bases, and 12 bases lay between the germline ends. The CDR3 DNA sequence: TGTGCCAGCAGCCGGTATCGAGTGGATACGCAGTATTTT. This sequence encodes CASSRYRVDTQYF.

The J gene is TRBJ2-3, the V gene TRBV7-3; 10 nucleotides match TRBD2. In germline, CDR1 is SGHTA, CDR2 FQGTGA. With V trimmed by 3 bases and J by 0 bases, 3 bases remained unmatched. The CDR3 length is 16 residues. CDR3 DNA: TGTGCCAGCAGCTTGGGACTAGCGAAAAGCACAGATACGCAGTATTTT. Translating gives CASSLGLAKSTDTQYF.

The rearrangement uses TRBV18 and TRBJ1-1, with 7 bases matching TRBD1. The trim removed 2 bases at V and 3 bases at J, leaving 3 bases unmatched. Germline V gene lookup returns CDR1 KGHSH and CDR2 LQKENI. The CDR3 spans 14 residues. CDR3: CASSPGQEYTEAFF. In nucleotides, the CDR3 is TGTGCCAGCTCACCAGGACAGGAGTACACTGAAGCTTTCTTT.

The chain carries TRBV6-1 and TRBJ2-5, with D uncertain. There are 16 residues in the CDR3. The V and J ends lost 1 base and 1 base respectively, with 13 bases between them. CDR1 is MNHNS, CDR2 SASEGT, per germline. The CDR3 is CASSEGVAPFQETQYF. The DNA of the CDR3 is TGTGCCAGCAGTGAAGGGGTAGCACCATTCCAAGAGACCCAGTACTTC.